These 19 T cell receptor beta chains were all obtained from the same sample, sequenced in a study of T cell responses to AZD1222 COVID-19 vaccine. The data were produced by immunoSEQ multiplex PCR, yet TCRdb's version contains in-frame clones alone and is incomplete. The sample carries 150,000 to 200,000 clones, around 92% recorded once. Source: peripheral blood, taken on day 0 of AZD1222 vaccination. The source is an adult in good health.

V is TRBV30 and J is TRBJ1-1; maybe TRBD1 (6 bases). Looked up from germline, CDR1 is GTSNPN and CDR2 is SVGIG (reference sequence). CDR3 length: 15 residues. Trimming shortened V by 1 base and J by 5 bases, and 17 bases separated the two germline ends. CDR3 in amino acids: CAWSAKQGLWTEAFF. The CDR3 coding sequence is TGTGCCTGGAGTGCGAAACAGGGATTGTGGACTGAAGCTTTCTTT.

V usage is TRBV10-3 and J usage is TRBJ2-1; TRBD2 aligns across 11 bases. V lost 3 bases, J lost 5 bases, and 9 bases stayed unmatched. The germline V gene encodes CDR1 ENHRY and CDR2 SYGVKD. The length of the CDR3 is 17 residues. The CDR3 nucleotides read TGTGCCATCAGTGATGAACTAGCGGGAGCCATCAACAATGAGCAGTTCTTC. Translation: CAISDELAGAINNEQFF.

This clone was counted a single time. The chain links TRBV15 to TRBJ2-5; a weak D match, TRBD2 (5 bases). V was pared by 4 bases and J by 2 bases, with 14 bases between. The CDR3 totals 15 residues. Per germline, CDR1 LNHNV and CDR2 YYDKDF (reference sequence). The CDR3, as DNA: TGTGCCACCAGCAAGGGCGGGCGATCACAAGAGACCCAGTACTTC. Encoded protein: CATSKGGRSQETQYF.

This clone was counted a single time. The genes are TRBV27 and TRBJ1-4; 7 nucleotides match TRBD1. The junction had 12 bases not matched to a gene; V was cut back by 5 bases and J by 3 bases. This CDR3 comprises 17 residues. Germline lookup yields CDR1 MNHEY and CDR2 SMNVEV (reference sequence). CDR3 loop: CASSGKLTGSANEKLFF. The DNA of the CDR3 is TGTGCCAGCAGTGGGAAGCTGACAGGGTCCGCTAATGAAAAACTGTTTTTT.

This chain joins TRBV5-1 and TRBJ2-1; 14 bases align to TRBD2. J lost 7 bases, V lost 4 bases, and 7 bases had no gene match. Germline values: CDR1 SGHRS, CDR2 YFSETQ. CDR3 length: 16 residues. The CDR3 protein is CASSLWGTSGSNEQFF. The CDR3 region has the DNA TGCGCCAGCAGCCTCTGGGGGACTAGCGGGAGTAATGAGCAGTTCTTC.

The V call is TRBV5-5, the J call TRBJ1-5; D not certain. The CDR3 is 14 amino acids. V was shortened by 0 bases and J by 6 bases, with 10 bases between the two germline ends. Looked up from germline, CDR1 is SGHKS and CDR2 is YYEKEE (reference sequence). The CDR3 spells CASSLGGLGQPQHF. CDR3 sequence (DNA): TGTGCCAGCAGCTTGGGGGGATTGGGTCAGCCCCAGCATTTT.

The table lists this clone with a count of one. This sequence joins TRBV10-3 and TRBJ2-2; D not certain. The germline V gene has CDR1 ENHRY and CDR2 SYGVKD. Between the trimmed V and J ends, which lost 2 bases and 2 bases, there was a span of 9 bases. The CDR3 runs 15 residues. The CDR3, as DNA: TGTGCCATCAGTGAGGGGGTACAAAACACCGGGGAGCTGTTTTTT. This codes for CAISEGVQNTGELFF.

This chain uses TRBV19 with TRBJ1-5; no firm D call. V lost 0 bases, J lost 5 bases, and 5 bases lay in between. The CDR3 has 13 residues. The germline V gene has CDR1 LNHDA and CDR2 SQIVND (reference sequence). The CDR3 loop is CASSIDRDQPQHF. CDR3 nucleotide sequence: TGTGCCAGTAGTATAGATCGAGATCAGCCCCAGCATTTT.

This chain links TRBV6-4 with TRBJ2-1; 9 bases agree with TRBD2. Trimming at V came to 6 bases and at J to 5 bases, leaving 8 bases not matched to a gene. Germline loops: CDR1 MRHNA, CDR2 SNTAGT. The CDR3 is 15 residues long. The CDR3 DNA sequence: TGTGCCAGCAGCGCCTCTAGCGGGGCCAACAATGAGCAGTTCTTC. Its protein product is CASSASSGANNEQFF.

The V gene is TRBV5-1, the J gene TRBJ1-1; D not resolved. V lost 4 bases, J lost 7 bases, and 17 bases lay in between. The CDR3 runs to 14 residues. Looked up from germline, CDR1 is SGHRS and CDR2 is YFSETQ. The DNA for the CDR3 is TGCGCCAGCAGCCTATCGGCACTCGCGGGTGAAGCTTTCTTT. This encodes CASSLSALAGEAFF.

The CDR3 nucleotides read TGCGCCCGCCGCCGGCCGGACGTCAACTATGGCTACACCTTC. Translated: CARRRPDVNYGYTF. The chain is built from TRBV4-1 and TRBJ1-2; no clear D gene. V was trimmed by 11 bases and J by 2 bases, leaving 18 bases between them. Germline-derived CDR1 and CDR2 are MGHRA and YSYEKL. The CDR3 has 14 residues.

This chain uses TRBV7-6 with TRBJ2-3, with D unclear. From germline, CDR1 is SGHVS and CDR2 FNYEAQ. The CDR3 contains 15 residues. V lost 1 base and J 2 bases, leaving 10 bases between the germline ends. The CDR3 sequence is CASSLDGGITDTQYF. The DNA for the CDR3 is TGTGCCAGCAGCTTAGACGGCGGAATCACAGATACGCAGTATTTT.

This chain joins TRBV4-3 and TRBJ2-1; D not certain. This CDR3 region has 17 residues. The V end lost 0 bases, the J end lost 0 bases, and 12 bases lay between the germline ends. Germline lookup yields CDR1 LGHNA and CDR2 YSLEER. The CDR3 region is CASSQDRGRNSYNEQFF. The CDR3 nucleotides are TGCGCCAGCAGCCAAGATCGCGGCAGGAACTCCTACAATGAGCAGTTCTTC.

This clone was observed a few times. The chain joins TRBV29-1 to TRBJ1-2; the D gene is possibly TRBD1 (5 bases). The CDR3 covers 15 residues. The ends were cut back, 1 base at V and 0 bases at J, with 12 bases in the middle. Germline CDR1 reads SQVTM; CDR2 reads ANQGSEA. CDR3 DNA: TGCAGCGTTGAAGGGTTGCAGGGCGCTAACTATGGCTACACCTTC. Amino acid sequence: CSVEGLQGANYGYTF.

This rearrangement joins TRBV29-1 to TRBJ2-1; no clear D gene. Trimming pared 7 bases from V and 6 bases from J, leaving 22 bases between. Per the germline V gene, CDR1 is SQVTM and CDR2 is ANQGSEA. This CDR3 spans 15 amino acids. The CDR3 reads CSGKTGLNTGNEQFF. Written as DNA, the CDR3 is TGCAGCGGAAAGACGGGCCTAAATACGGGCAATGAGCAGTTCTTC.

The chain combines TRBV6-2 or TRBV6-3 with TRBJ2-3, with a tentative D call TRBD1 (6 bases). The CDR3 is made up of 16 amino acids. Germline lookup yields CDR1 MNHEY and CDR2 SVGEGT. V gave up 2 bases and J gave up 1 base, with 13 bases separating them. This CDR3 is CASSYDGGRGTDTQYF. CDR3 bases: TGTGCCAGCAGTTACGATGGGGGCCGGGGCACAGATACGCAGTATTTT.

This sequence joins TRBV6-5 and TRBJ1-5, with 7 bases aligning to TRBD1. The CDR3 sequence is 12 residues long. Germline CDR1 is MNHEY and CDR2 is SVGAGI. After removal of 5 bases from V and 6 bases from J, the junction contained 1 base not matched to a gene. DNA for the CDR3: TGTGCCAGCAGTACAGGGGTTCAGCCCCAGCATTTT. It specifies CASSTGVQPQHF.

This sequence joins TRBV19 and TRBJ1-3; D is undetermined. Germline V gene lookup returns CDR1 LNHDA and CDR2 SQIVND (reference sequence). The CDR3 contains 15 residues. V lost 6 bases, J lost 2 bases, and 14 bases lay in between. The CDR3 reads CASSTWAGPGNTIYF. The CDR3, as DNA: TGTGCCAGTAGCACATGGGCAGGCCCTGGAAACACCATATATTTT.

The rearrangement joins TRBV4-2 to TRBJ1-1; TRBD1 agrees at 11 bases. The trim removed 3 bases at V and 11 bases at J, leaving 2 bases unmatched. The germline V gene has CDR1 LGHNA and CDR2 YNFKEQ. This CDR3 comprises 12 residues. The DNA for the CDR3 is TGTGCCAGCAGCCAGGGACAGGGGGTTGCTTTCTTT. Its translation is CASSQGQGVAFF.